This T cell receptor (beta chain) derives from a study of Ad26.COV2.S vaccination and SARS-CoV-2 variants. Study-level results: It was found that vaccine and placebo recipients had similar non-spike TCR breadth. An underestimation of total T cell responses may have resulted from the TCR breadth and depth analyses. Spike-specific TCR breadth ran higher among vaccine recipients than placebo recipients.

Comments on this clone: Antigen specificity is unknown.

TCRdb's copy holds only in-frame clones and misses some; the assay was immunoSEQ multiplex PCR. Here the sample spans about 370,000 clones, about 91% being singletons. Germline assignment: CDR1 LGHDT and CDR2 YNNKEL (reference sequence). The CDR3 sequence is 13 residues long. V shed 6 bases and J 7 bases; nucleotides not matched to a gene: 3. Specified treatment: some 20 received Ad26.COV2.S at low or high dose, single or two shots; about five received placebo; per-sample allocation not given. After the first vaccine or placebo injection, samples were drawn on day 63. In Boston, an adult donor aged 18-55 years took part.

Sequenced here: peripheral blood, sampled in a trial of Ad26.COV2.S vaccine versus placebo. The chain recombines TRBV3-1 (or the pseudogene TRBV3-2) with TRBJ2-4, with 10 bases aligning to TRBD2. The source of this sequence is a person between 18 and 65 years old who received the Ad26.COV2.S COVID-19 vaccine or a placebo. For the CDR3, the DNA is TGTGCCAGCAGATCAGCGGGAGGGAACATTCAGTACTTC. Protein: CASRSAGGNIQYF.